The entry below describes one T cell receptor (beta chain). It lacks a known antigen. Nothing much larger sits one base from this clone, and base qualities are not available. The collaborating institutions used their own protocols to collect whole blood in K2EDTA tubes. For TCRbeta analysis, collaborator samples were shipped as frozen whole blood, as isolated PBMCs, or as DNA extracted from either sample type. TCRbeta CDR3 regions were amplified from genomic DNA by means of the immunoSEQ Assay, a bias-controlled multiplex PCR. Concerning the study's data processing: The number of nucleated cells in each sample was estimated by amplification of reference gene primers within the assay. To quantify the absolute abundance of each unique TCRbeta CDR3 rearrangement, sequence reads were collapsed and filtered. For each sample, productive Simpson clonality was calculated as the square root of Simpson's diversity index over productive rearrangements. TCRdb obtained this table from immuneACCESS and retained in-frame rearrangements with V and J assigned. These tables miss some clones; where compared with another copy, unresolved V genes account for less than half of the shortfall, and the remainder is unexplained. The V and J calls and clone size are taken from that table; D and trimming were inferred from the DNA. The sample table contains tens of thousands of clones; only one count was recorded for about 78% of them. The ten largest make up about 8.7% of the sample.

These data belong to a study of blood T cell repertoires in COVID-19 (dated by TCRdb to 2020 to 2021). Context from the whole study: Samples covering the acute and convalescent phases of COVID-19 were provided by collaborators in the United States, Italy and Spain. The material from the prospective study consisted of cDNA or gDNA derived from T cells, B-cell-depleted T cells, or PBMCs. The dataset comprised deeply sampled blood TCRbeta repertoires from subjects exposed to, actively infected with, or recovered from COVID-19. A freely available public database, intended as a resource for researchers studying the immune response to SARS-CoV-2, is where the repertoires were released. The samples were drawn from the first 160 participants of the ongoing ImmuneRACE study and from 1,254 subjects provided by 6 global collaborators. A de-identified subject ID, COVID-19 status, age in years and sex were almost always included in the sample metadata. HLA class I and class II types, where available, came from metadata supplied by the sample provider rather than from assay-based typing. The investigation overall reported the following: How much clinical and demographic metadata was included differed by source and by participant, and the metadata was provided uncurated.

Measured from the cysteine to the phenylalanine, the CDR3 is 13 residues long. Here the CDR3 DNA is all that survives: 39 bases in frame from base 1. The germline ends are 17 bases apart after V is trimmed by 11 bases and J by 6 bases. CDR1 and CDR2 were assigned from the germline V gene (reference sequence) as SEHNR and FQNEAQ. Material: peripheral blood. The sequence derives from a man aged 70-80 years with active or convalescent COVID-19. This receptor chain uses TRBV7-9 and TRBJ1-5; 6 matching bases give a weak D call of TRBD1. CDR3 protein: CAVQGTEVQPQHF. The sequenced DNA is TGTGCCGTACAGGGTACCGAAGTTCAGCCCCAGCATTTT.